The subject of this entry is one T cell receptor beta chain. No antigen is known for it. Base-call qualities are not available, and no considerably larger clone is one nucleotide away. The data are from a study of PD-1 blockade in mismatch repair-deficient tumors (dated by TCRdb to 2016 to 2017). Some background on the complete study: Between late 2013 and 2016, the trial enrolled around 91 consecutive patients with around twelve mismatch repair-deficient cancer types, every one of whom had been previously treated and was progressing. Tumor-associated T cell clones were tracked in the peripheral blood of patients responding to PD-1 blockade by deep sequencing of TCR CDR3 regions.

The CDR3 holds 14 amino acids from the cysteine to the phenylalanine. Only CDR3 DNA is held: 42 bases, read in frame from base 1. Trimming removed 4 bases from V and 8 bases from J, leaving 13 bases between the germline ends. CDR1 SGDLS and CDR2 YYNGEE were looked up in the germline V gene. Results the study describes overall, beyond this receptor: Clones residing in the tumor, which were often undetectable in blood before treatment, expanded quickly after pembrolizumab and then contracted, generally before radiologic responses.

The protocol used for the library was the immunoSEQ multiplex PCR assay. TCRdb carries this immuneACCESS record with in-frame sequences only. Its versions omit some clonotypes, under half of them owing to an unresolved V gene in the studies checked, with the rest unexplained. The sample contains more than 40,000 clones, around 80% of them found a single time. Around 3.4% of the sample goes to the ten largest clones. Mismatch repair deficiency in every enrolled patient was established by polymerase chain reaction or immunohistochemistry. A few patients who responded to pembrolizumab therapy underwent TCR sequencing. Pembrolizumab PD-1 blockade was prospectively tested in advanced mismatch repair-deficient cancers, regardless of tissue of origin, in the phase II trial. Peripheral blood T cell samples were gathered serially, both before PD-1 blockade started and at multiple time points afterward. Blood sampling times were expressed in weeks after the first pembrolizumab dose.

The sequence came from an adult with mismatch repair-deficient cancer. The sequence is built from TRBV9 and TRBJ2-6, and TRBD1 may be the D gene, going by 6 matching bases. This specimen was peripheral blood, taken 4 weeks after starting pembrolizumab. The DNA is as follows: TGTGCCAGCAGCCCGCACAGGGAGACCAACGTCCTGACTTTC. Translated, this is CASSPHRETNVLTF.